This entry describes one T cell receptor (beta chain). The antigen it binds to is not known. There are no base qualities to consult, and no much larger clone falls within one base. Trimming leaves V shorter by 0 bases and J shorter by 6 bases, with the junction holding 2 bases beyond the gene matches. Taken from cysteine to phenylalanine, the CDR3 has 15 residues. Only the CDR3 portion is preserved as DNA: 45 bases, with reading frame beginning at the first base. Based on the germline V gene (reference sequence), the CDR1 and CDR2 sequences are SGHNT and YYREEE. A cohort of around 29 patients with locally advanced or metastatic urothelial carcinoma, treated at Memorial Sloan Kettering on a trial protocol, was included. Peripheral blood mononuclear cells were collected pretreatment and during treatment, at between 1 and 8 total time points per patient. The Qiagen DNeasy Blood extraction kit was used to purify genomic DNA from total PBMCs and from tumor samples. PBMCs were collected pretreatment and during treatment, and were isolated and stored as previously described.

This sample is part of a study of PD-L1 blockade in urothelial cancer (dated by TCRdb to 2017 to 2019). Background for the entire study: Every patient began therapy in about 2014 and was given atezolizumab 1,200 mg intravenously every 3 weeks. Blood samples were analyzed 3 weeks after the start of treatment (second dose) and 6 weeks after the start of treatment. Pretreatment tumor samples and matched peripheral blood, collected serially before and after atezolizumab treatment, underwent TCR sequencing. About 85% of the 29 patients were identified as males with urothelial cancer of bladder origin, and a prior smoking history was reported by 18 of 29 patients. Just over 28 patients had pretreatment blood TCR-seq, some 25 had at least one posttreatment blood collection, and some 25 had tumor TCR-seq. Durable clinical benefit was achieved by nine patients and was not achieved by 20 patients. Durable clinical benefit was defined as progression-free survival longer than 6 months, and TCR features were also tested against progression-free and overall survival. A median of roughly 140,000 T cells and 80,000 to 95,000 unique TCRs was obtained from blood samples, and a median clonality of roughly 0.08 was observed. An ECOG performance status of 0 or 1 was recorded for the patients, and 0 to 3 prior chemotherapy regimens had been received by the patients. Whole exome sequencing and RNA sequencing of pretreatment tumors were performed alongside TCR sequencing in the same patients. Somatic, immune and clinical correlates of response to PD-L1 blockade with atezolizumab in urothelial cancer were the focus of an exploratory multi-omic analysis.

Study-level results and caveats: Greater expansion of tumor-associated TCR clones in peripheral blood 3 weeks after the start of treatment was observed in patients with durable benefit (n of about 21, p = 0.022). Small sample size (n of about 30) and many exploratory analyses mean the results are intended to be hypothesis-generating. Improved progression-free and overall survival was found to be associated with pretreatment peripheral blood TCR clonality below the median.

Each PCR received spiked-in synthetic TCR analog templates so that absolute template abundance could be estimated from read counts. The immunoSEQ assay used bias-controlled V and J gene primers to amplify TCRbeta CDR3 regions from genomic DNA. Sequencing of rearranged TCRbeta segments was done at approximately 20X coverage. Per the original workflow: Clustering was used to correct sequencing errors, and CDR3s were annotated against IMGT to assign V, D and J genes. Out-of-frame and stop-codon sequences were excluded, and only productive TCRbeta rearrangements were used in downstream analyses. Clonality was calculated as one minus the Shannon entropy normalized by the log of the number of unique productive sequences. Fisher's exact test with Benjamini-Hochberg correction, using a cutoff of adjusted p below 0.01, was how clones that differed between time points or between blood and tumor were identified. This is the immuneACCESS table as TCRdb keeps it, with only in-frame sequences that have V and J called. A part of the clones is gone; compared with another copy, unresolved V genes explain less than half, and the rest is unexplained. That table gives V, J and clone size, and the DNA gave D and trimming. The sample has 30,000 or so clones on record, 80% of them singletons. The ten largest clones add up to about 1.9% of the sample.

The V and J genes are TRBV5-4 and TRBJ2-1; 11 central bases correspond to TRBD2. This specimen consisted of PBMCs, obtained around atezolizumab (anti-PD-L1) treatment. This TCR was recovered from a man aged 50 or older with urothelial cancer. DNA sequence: TGTGCCAGCAGCTTGGGCACTAGCGGGAGCAATGAGCAGTTCTTC. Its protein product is CASSLGTSGSNEQFF.